The next 21 T cell receptor beta chains were all read from a single sample in a study of radiation and T cells in renal cell carcinoma. Time point indicated: blood 4 weeks post-SBRT, at nephrectomy. Indicated treatment: 15 Gy SBRT to primary tumor, nephrectomy 4 weeks later. The protocol was immunoSEQ multiplex PCR, while the TCRdb copy is restricted to in-frame clones and leaves out a portion. The data show about 140,000 clones, with approximately 86% seen just once and roughly 17% held by the top ten. This sample comprised blood, obtained from a patient whose treatment included radiotherapy and nephrectomy. The receptors here all came from a woman aged 45 to 65 with renal cell carcinoma.

This sequence joins TRBV28 and TRBJ1-1, with 7 bases fitting TRBD1. V dropped 2 bases and J dropped 6; count of bases not matched to a gene: 6. The CDR3 is made up of 14 amino acids. From germline, CDR1 is MDHEN and CDR2 SYDVKM. CDR3 nucleotides: TGTGCCAGCAGTTTAGTGTCGGACAGGCCTGAAGCTTTCTTT. As protein: CASSLVSDRPEAFF.

This clone turned up a few times. The chain joins TRBV5-4 to TRBJ1-2, with a tentative D call TRBD1 (6 bases). The germline V and J ends were trimmed by 7 bases and 5 bases, with 18 bases remaining between them. The CDR3 runs 14 residues. Germline loops: CDR1 SGHNT, CDR2 YYREEE (reference sequence). CDR3 in amino acids: CASPVGQPFYGYTF. CDR3 nucleotide sequence: TGTGCCAGCCCCGTGGGACAACCTTTTTATGGCTACACCTTC.

This chain links TRBV5-1 with TRBJ2-2; 7 positions agree with TRBD1. CDR1 and CDR2 from the germline V gene are SGHRS and YFSETQ. This CDR3 has 16 residues. Losses at the gene ends were 3 bases for V and 6 bases for J; bases not matched to a gene: 11. CDR3 nucleotide sequence: TGCGCCAGCAGCTCGAGGAGCGACAGGGACGCCGGGGAGCTGTTTTTT. Its protein product is CASSSRSDRDAGELFF.

This chain links TRBV19 with TRBJ2-3; D ambiguous. With 5 bases removed from V and 2 bases from J, the gap between germline ends came to 11 bases. The V gene's germline CDR1 is LNHDA and CDR2 SQIVND (reference sequence). The CDR3 is 14 amino acids. Written as DNA, the CDR3 is TGTGCCAGTAGTTACTCGGCGGTCACAGATACGCAGTATTTT. Protein sequence: CASSYSAVTDTQYF.

The rearrangement uses TRBV10-3 and TRBJ2-5; no definite D call. The CDR3 totals 12 residues. Germline CDR1 and CDR2: ENHRY and SYGVKD. V was cut by 0 bases and J by 5 bases, with 4 bases left in between. Here the CDR3 DNA reads TGTGCCATCAGTGAGTCGTATGAGACCCAGTACTTC. Translation: CAISESYETQYF.

The chain links TRBV28 to TRBJ2-1; 9 nucleotides line up with TRBD2. V shed 3 bases, J shed 7 bases, and the junction held 10 bases outside the gene matches. The CDR3 totals 16 residues. CDR1 and CDR2 from the germline V gene are MDHEN and SYDVKM. Here the CDR3 DNA reads TGTGCCAGCAGTTTCGGCCGCGGGAGGGCCGGGAATGAGCAGTTCTTC. Translation: CASSFGRGRAGNEQFF.

This clone came up a few times. V usage is TRBV30 and J usage is TRBJ1-5; 8 bases are shared with TRBD1. In germline, CDR1 is GTSNPN, CDR2 SVGIG (reference sequence). The CDR3 is 16 residues long. The trim removed 2 bases at V and 2 bases at J, leaving 8 bases unmatched. CDR3 sequence: CAWSTQGAKGNQPQHF. Written as DNA, the CDR3 is TGTGCCTGGAGTACCCAGGGGGCGAAGGGCAATCAGCCCCAGCATTTT. The variable domain in full, with the rest retrieved from reference TRBV30 and TRBJ1-5, is SQTIHQWPATLVQPVGSPLSLECTVEGTSNPNLYWYRQAAGRGLQLLFYSVGIGQISSEVPQNLSASRPQDRQFILSSKKLLLSDSGFYLCAWSTQGAKGNQPQHFGDGTRLSIL.

The chain joins TRBV4-2 to TRBJ1-4, with TRBD1 as a possible D gene (5 bases). The germline CDR1 and CDR2 sequences are LGHNA and YNFKEQ. The CDR3 is 18 amino acids. V was shortened by 0 bases and J by 3 bases, with 17 bases between the two germline ends. The CDR3 is CASSQDFSRGLANEKLFF. Written as DNA, the CDR3 is TGTGCCAGCAGCCAAGATTTTTCGAGGGGCTTGGCTAATGAAAAACTGTTTTTT.

This clone has more than one count but fewer than ten. The rearrangement links TRBV15 to TRBJ2-2; TRBD1 agrees at 8 bases. This CDR3 is built from 18 residues. J was trimmed by 0 bases and V by 1 base; bases with no gene match: 7. CDR1 and CDR2 (germline): LNHNV, YYDKDF (reference sequence). DNA of the CDR3: TGTGCCACCAGCAGAGGTTACCCAGGGGGCGCGAACACCGGGGAGCTGTTTTTT. Translation: CATSRGYPGGANTGELFF.

This chain joins TRBV6-6 and TRBJ1-2, with a weak D call TRBD1 (5 bases). The germline gives CDR1 MNHNY, CDR2 SVGAGI (reference sequence). The CDR3 runs 13 residues. Trimming left V 8 bases short and J 7 bases short, with 17 bases between. The CDR3 loop is CASRDSKSSGYTF. The CDR3 DNA follows: TGTGCCAGCCGGGACTCCAAGTCGAGTGGCTACACCTTC.

This chain uses TRBV9 with TRBJ1-5; D is possibly TRBD1 (5 bases). CDR1 is SGDLS and CDR2 is YYNGEE in the germline V gene. The CDR3 runs 13 residues. Between the trimmed V and J ends, which lost 5 bases and 6 bases, there was a span of 12 bases. CDR3 region: CASSRSGGQPQHF. The CDR3 bases are TGTGCCAGCAGTCGATCGGGGGGTCAGCCCCAGCATTTT.

The chain uses TRBV6-5 and TRBJ2-7, with TRBD2 matching over 7 bases. The V gene end was trimmed by 5 bases and the J gene end by 2 bases; junction bases not matched to a gene: 6. The CDR3 length is 14 residues. The germline V gene has CDR1 MNHEY and CDR2 SVGAGI. The CDR3 DNA sequence: TGTGCCAGCAGTACACCGGGACTACCCTACGAGCAGTACTTC. Residues: CASSTPGLPYEQYF.

This chain joins TRBV7-2 and TRBJ1-2; 8 nucleotides agree with TRBD1. Germline V gene sequence: CDR1 SGHTA, CDR2 FQGNSA. The trim removed 5 bases at V and 8 bases at J, leaving 10 bases unmatched. This CDR3 spans 14 amino acids. CDR3 amino acids: CASSLTDRGSGYTF. The DNA for the CDR3 is TGTGCCAGCAGCCTCACAGACAGGGGTAGCGGCTACACCTTC.

V and J are TRBV7-9 and TRBJ2-1, with 8 bases matching TRBD2. CDR1 SEHNR and CDR2 FQNEAQ come from the germline V gene (reference sequence). CDR3 length: 14 amino acids. The ends lost 6 bases at V and 3 bases at J; junction bases unmatched: 4. The CDR3 is CASRTGTSYNEQFF. Written as DNA, the CDR3 is TGTGCCAGCAGGACCGGGACTAGCTACAATGAGCAGTTCTTC.

The genes are TRBV7-2 and TRBJ2-5; no clear D gene. Matching the DNA end better, TRBJ2-7 makes the J call doubtful. Germline lookup yields CDR1 SGHTA and CDR2 FQGNSA. The CDR3 runs 13 residues. Written as DNA, the CDR3 is TGTGCCAGCAGCTCAAGTCCATCCTACGAGCAGTACTTC. Translating it yields CASSSSPSYEQYF.

This clone showed up just once. The gene calls are TRBV5-4 and TRBJ1-5; D gene ambiguous. V was cut by 2 bases and J by 6 bases, with 9 bases left in between. The CDR3 consists of 13 residues. Germline CDR1 reads SGHNT; CDR2 reads YYREEE (reference sequence). CDR3 coding DNA: TGTGCCAGCAGCTTAGGGAGCGGTCAGCCCCAGCATTTT. This translates into CASSLGSGQPQHF.

The J gene is TRBJ2-1, the V gene TRBV19; 7 nucleotides align to TRBD2. The germline gives CDR1 LNHDA, CDR2 SQIVND (reference sequence). The CDR3 has 16 residues. Trimming took 3 bases from V and 7 from J; bases not matched to a gene: 12. CDR3 DNA: TGTGCCAGTAGTATTTCGGGGGGTATAGATAGGAATGAGCAGTTCTTC. It translates to CASSISGGIDRNEQFF.

This chain links TRBV4-2 with TRBJ2-5; D unresolved. Germline-derived CDR1 and CDR2 are LGHNA and YNFKEQ. Trimming removed 1 base at V and 1 base at J, with 7 bases between. The CDR3 consists of 14 residues. CDR3 sequence: CASSQVNAQETQYF. In DNA form, the CDR3 reads TGTGCCAGCAGCCAAGTAAACGCCCAAGAGACCCAGTACTTC.

CDR3 bases: TGCAGCGTTGAAGATCTTATCCGGGATGCGAAAGAGACCCAGTACTTC. Amino acid sequence: CSVEDLIRDAKETQYF. The genes are TRBV29-1 and TRBJ2-5, with D possibly matching TRBD2 (5 bases). The CDR3 has 16 residues. Germline assignment: CDR1 SQVTM and CDR2 ANQGSEA. Trimming pared 0 bases from V and 3 bases from J, leaving 17 bases between.

The rearrangement joins TRBV5-5 to TRBJ1-2, with 10 bases aligning to TRBD1. This CDR3 comprises 16 residues. Trimming removed 2 bases from V and 5 bases from J; junction bases left unmatched: 9. Looked up from germline, CDR1 is SGHKS and CDR2 is YYEKEE (reference sequence). The CDR3 loop reads CASSLTGQGYSYGYTF. The CDR3 nucleotides are TGTGCCAGCAGCTTAACGGGACAGGGGTACTCTTATGGCTACACCTTC.

The chain combines TRBV6-1 with TRBJ2-2, with D maybe TRBD2 (5 bases). The CDR3 loop spans 13 amino acids. Trimming left V 5 bases short and J 6 bases short, with 10 bases between. CDR1 is MNHNS, CDR2 SASEGT, per germline. The CDR3 DNA sequence: TGTGCCAGCAGTACCTCGAGGGCCGGGGAGCTGTTTTTT. Its translation is CASSTSRAGELFF.